This T cell receptor (beta chain) was recovered during a study of T cell responses to AZD1222 COVID-19 vaccine. Study-wide findings and caveats: Baseline seropositives among AZD1222 recipients totaled only 5 to 7. Donors were mostly white British, more females; clonal diversity possibly underestimated. Vaccine-associated CD4 TCRs ranged over spike, dominating at 160-218 and 743-854.

Pooling covered second doses at about 4 or about 12 weeks. Some clones are missing from TCRdb's copy, which holds only in-frame ones; the method was immunoSEQ multiplex PCR. The table shows about 80,000 clones, with about 91% occurring only once. CDR1 is MGHDK and CDR2 is SYGVNS in the germline V gene. The CDR3 runs 15 residues. V lost 4 bases and J lost 7, with 14 bases in between. Regarding this clone: Antigen: not known.

The source of this sequence is an adult who received the AZD1222 COVID-19 vaccine. The gene calls are TRBV25-1 and TRBJ1-6; D ambiguous. Material: peripheral blood, obtained 28 days after the second AZD1222 dose. The CDR3, as DNA: TGTGCCAGCAGTGCCACAAACTTGGGGAATTCACCCCTCCACTTT. As protein: CASSATNLGNSPLHF.